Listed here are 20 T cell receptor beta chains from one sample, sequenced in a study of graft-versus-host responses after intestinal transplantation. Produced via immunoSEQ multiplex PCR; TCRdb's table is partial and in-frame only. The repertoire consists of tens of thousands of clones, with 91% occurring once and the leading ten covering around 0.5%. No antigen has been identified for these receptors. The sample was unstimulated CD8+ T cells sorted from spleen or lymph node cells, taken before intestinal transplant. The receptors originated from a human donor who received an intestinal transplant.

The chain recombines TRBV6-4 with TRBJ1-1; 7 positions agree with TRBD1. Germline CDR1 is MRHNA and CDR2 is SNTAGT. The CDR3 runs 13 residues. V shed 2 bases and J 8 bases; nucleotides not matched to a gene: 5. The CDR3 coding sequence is TGTGCCAGCAGTGACCTATTGACAGGGGAAGCTTTCTTT. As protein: CASSDLLTGEAFF.

The CDR3 DNA reads TGTGCCTGGAGTGTAGCGTCCGGGGAGCTGTTTTTT. Translated: CAWSVASGELFF. The chain is built from TRBV30 and TRBJ2-2, with unresolved D. The germline V gene has CDR1 GTSNPN and CDR2 SVGIG (reference sequence). The V end was cut by 0 bases, the J end by 6 bases, with 5 bases between. This CDR3 is built from 12 residues.

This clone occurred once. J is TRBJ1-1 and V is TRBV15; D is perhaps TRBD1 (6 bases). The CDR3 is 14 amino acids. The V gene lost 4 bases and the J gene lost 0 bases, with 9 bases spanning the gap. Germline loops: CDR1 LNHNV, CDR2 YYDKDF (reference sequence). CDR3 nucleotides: TGTGCCACCAGCAAGGGACACCTGAACACTGAAGCTTTCTTT. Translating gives CATSKGHLNTEAFF.

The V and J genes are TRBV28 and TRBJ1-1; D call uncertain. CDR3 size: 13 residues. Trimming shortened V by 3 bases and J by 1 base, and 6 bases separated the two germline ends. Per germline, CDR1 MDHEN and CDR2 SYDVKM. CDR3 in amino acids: CASSFRGNTEAFF. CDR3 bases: TGTGCCAGCAGTTTTCGGGGGAACACTGAAGCTTTCTTT.

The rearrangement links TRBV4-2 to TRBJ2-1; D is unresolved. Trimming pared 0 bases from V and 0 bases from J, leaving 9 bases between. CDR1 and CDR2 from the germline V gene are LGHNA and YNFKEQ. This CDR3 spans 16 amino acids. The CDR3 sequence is CASSQDLTSSYNEQFF. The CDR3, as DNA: TGTGCCAGCAGCCAAGATCTTACGAGCTCCTACAATGAGCAGTTCTTC.

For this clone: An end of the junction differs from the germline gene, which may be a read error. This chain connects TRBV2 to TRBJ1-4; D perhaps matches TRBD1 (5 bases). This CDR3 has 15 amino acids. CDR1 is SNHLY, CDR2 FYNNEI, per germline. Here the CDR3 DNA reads TGTGTCAGCAGTGAATGGGGACTGGAGGGTGAAAAACTGTTTTTT. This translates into CVSSEWGLEGEKLFF.

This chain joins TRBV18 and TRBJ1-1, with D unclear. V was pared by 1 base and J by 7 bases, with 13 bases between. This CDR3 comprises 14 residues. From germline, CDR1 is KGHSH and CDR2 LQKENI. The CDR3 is CASSPLAPADEAFF. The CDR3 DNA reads TGTGCCAGCTCACCACTCGCGCCTGCGGATGAAGCTTTCTTT.

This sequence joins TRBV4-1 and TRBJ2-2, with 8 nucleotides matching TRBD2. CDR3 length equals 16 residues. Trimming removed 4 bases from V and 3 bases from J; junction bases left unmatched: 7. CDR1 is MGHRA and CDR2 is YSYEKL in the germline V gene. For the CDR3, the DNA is TGCGCCAGCAGCCCGCGGACTAGCTGGGACACCGGGGAGCTGTTTTTT. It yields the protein CASSPRTSWDTGELFF.

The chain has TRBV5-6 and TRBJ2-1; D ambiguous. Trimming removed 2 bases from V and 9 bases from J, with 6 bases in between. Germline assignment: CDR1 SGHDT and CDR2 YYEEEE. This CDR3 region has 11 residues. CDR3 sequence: CASSFQAEQFF. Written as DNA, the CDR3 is TGTGCCAGCAGCTTTCAGGCTGAGCAGTTCTTC.

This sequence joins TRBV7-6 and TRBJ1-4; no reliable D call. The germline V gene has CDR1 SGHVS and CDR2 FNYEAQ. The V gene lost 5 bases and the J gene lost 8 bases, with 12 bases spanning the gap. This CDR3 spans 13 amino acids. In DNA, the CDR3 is TGTGCCAGCAGCCTCAGAGGGAGGGAAAAACTGTTTTTT. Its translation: CASSLRGREKLFF.

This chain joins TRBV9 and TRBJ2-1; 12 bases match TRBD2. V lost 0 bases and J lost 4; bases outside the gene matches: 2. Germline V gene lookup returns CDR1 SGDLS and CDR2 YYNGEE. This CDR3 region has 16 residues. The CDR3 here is CASSVGLAGGYNEQFF. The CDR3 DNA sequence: TGTGCCAGCAGCGTAGGGCTAGCGGGGGGGTACAATGAGCAGTTCTTC.

The CDR3 sequence is CASSPKGGDRATEAFF. In DNA, the CDR3 is TGTGCCAGCAGCCCCAAAGGGGGGGACAGGGCCACTGAAGCTTTCTTT. The V gene is TRBV9, the J gene TRBJ1-1; 9 nucleotides align to TRBD1. Trimming took 4 bases from V and 4 from J; bases not matched to a gene: 11. The length of the CDR3 is 16 residues. Germline lookup yields CDR1 SGDLS and CDR2 YYNGEE.

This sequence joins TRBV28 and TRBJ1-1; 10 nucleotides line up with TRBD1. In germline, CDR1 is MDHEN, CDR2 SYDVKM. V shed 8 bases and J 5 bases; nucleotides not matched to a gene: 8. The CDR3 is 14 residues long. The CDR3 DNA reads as TGTGCCAGCTTAATTGACAGGGGGCGTACTGAAGCTTTCTTT. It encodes CASLIDRGRTEAFF.

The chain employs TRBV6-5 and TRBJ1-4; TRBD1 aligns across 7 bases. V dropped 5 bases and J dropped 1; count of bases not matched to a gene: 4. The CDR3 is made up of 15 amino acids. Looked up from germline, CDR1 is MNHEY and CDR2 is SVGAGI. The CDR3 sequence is CASSHHRGTNEKLFF. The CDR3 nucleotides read TGTGCCAGCAGTCACCACAGGGGAACTAATGAAAAACTGTTTTTT.

The CDR3 loop is CASSVSDRSNQPQHF. As DNA, the CDR3 is TGTGCCAGTAGTGTTTCGGACAGGAGCAATCAGCCCCAGCATTTT. V is TRBV19 and J is TRBJ1-5, with 7 bases matching TRBD1. Germline CDR1 and CDR2: LNHDA and SQIVND (reference sequence). The V segment lost 5 bases and the J segment 1 base; nucleotides outside the gene matches: 5. The CDR3 consists of 15 residues.

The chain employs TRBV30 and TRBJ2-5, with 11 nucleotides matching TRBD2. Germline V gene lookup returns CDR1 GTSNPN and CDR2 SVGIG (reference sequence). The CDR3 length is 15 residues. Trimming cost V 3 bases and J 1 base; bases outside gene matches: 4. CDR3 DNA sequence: TGTGCCTGGAGGGAGGGACTAGCGGTCCAAGAGACCCAGTACTTC. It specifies CAWREGLAVQETQYF.

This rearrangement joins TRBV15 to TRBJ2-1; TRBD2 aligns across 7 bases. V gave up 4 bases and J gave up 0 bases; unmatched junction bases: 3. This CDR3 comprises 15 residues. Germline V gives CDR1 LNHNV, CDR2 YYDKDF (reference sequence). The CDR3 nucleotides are TGTGCCACCAGCATATGGACTAGCTCCTACAATGAGCAGTTCTTC. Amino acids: CATSIWTSSYNEQFF.

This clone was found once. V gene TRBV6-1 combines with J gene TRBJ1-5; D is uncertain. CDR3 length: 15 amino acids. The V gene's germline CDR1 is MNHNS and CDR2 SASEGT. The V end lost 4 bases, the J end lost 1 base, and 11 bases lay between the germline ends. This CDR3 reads CASSGEGLSNQPQHF. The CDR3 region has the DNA TGTGCCAGCAGTGGTGAGGGATTAAGCAATCAGCCCCAGCATTTT.

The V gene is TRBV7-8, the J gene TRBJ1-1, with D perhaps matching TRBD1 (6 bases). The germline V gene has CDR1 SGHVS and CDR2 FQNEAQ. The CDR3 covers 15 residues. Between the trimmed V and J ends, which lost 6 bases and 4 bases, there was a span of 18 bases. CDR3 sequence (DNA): TGTGCCAGCAGTTTAAGGGACACAGGGAGCACTGAAGCTTTCTTT. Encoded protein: CASSLRDTGSTEAFF.

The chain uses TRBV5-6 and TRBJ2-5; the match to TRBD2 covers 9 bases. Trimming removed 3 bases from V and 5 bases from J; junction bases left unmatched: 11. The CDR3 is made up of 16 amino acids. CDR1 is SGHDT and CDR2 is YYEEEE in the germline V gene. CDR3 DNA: TGTGCCAGCAGCTCCGATAGCGGGGGCCGGGTGGAGACCCAGTACTTC. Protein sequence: CASSSDSGGRVETQYF.